This TCR beta chain is drawn from a study of T-cell reconstitution after alpha-beta-depleted transplantation in children. A library of TCRbeta sequences, prepared with unique molecular identifiers, was generated. TCRdb used MiXCR to reprocess the PCR reads, holding one entry per CDR3 protein. Among some 200,000 distinct CDR3 sequences listed, approximately 15% were seen once. CDR1 and CDR2 (germline): KGHSH, LQKENI. The CDR3 runs to 13 residues. V lost 2 bases and J 3 bases, leaving 7 bases between the germline ends. The chain employs TRBV18 and TRBJ2-5; D is uncertain. The sequencing used PBMCs from the stem cell graft donor, collected from the stem cell graft. The TCR was taken from a human donor who donated a stem cell graft to a child with acute lymphoblastic leukemia. CDR3 protein: CASSPGKEETQYF. The CDR3 region has the DNA TGTGCCAGCTCACCAGGGAAGGAAGAGACCCAGTACTTC.